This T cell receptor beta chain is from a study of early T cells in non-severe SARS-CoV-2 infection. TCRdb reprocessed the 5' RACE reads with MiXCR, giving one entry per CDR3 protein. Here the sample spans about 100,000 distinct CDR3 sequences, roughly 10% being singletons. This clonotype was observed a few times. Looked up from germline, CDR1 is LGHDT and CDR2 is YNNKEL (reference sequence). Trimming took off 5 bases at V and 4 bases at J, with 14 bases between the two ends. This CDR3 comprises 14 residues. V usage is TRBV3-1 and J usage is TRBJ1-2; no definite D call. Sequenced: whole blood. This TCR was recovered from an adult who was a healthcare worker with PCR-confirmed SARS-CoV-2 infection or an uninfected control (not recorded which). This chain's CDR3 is CASSTILTSYGYTF. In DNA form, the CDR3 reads TGTGCCAGCAGCACGATACTAACATCCTATGGCTACACCTTC.